This TCR beta chain was identified during a study of identical twins. TCRdb reprocessed the 5' RACE reads via MiXCR and lists one record per CDR3 protein. The sample contains about 200,000 distinct CDR3 sequences, about 16% of which appear only once. CDR1 is PRHDT, CDR2 FYEKMQ, per germline (reference sequence). The CDR3 has 14 residues. Trimming stripped 5 bases from V and 4 bases from J, with 12 bases between. These data were also filed under a second study, of T cells expressing NK-cell markers.

This clonotype was sampled from a woman younger than 35 in good health. The sequenced material came from CD8+ T cells sorted from blood. The chain couples TRBV13 to TRBJ2-1; D unclear. CDR3 DNA sequence: TGTGCCAGCAGCCCCCCGGGCGGATACAATGAGCAGTTCTTC. This translates into CASSPPGGYNEQFF.